The 32 T cell receptor beta chains in this list originate from one sample, sequenced in a study of CD8 T cells in ankylosing spondylitis. Study-level results: Seven to nine highly homologous variants formed a TCR beta motif that appeared characteristic of ankylosing spondylitis blood.

Their cognate antigens are unknown. TCRdb passed the 5' RACE reads through MiXCR, listing each CDR3 protein once. The sample has 350,000 or so distinct CDR3 sequences; less than 9.5% are singletons. Specimen: blood, either unsorted or a sorted T cell fraction (not recorded which). These receptors came from a male donor with ankylosing spondylitis.

This clonotype was seen repeatedly, ten times or more. This chain uses TRBV7-9 with TRBJ2-1; possibly TRBD2 for D (6 bases). V lost 3 bases and J lost 2, with 11 bases in between. This CDR3 region has 15 residues. CDR1 and CDR2 (germline): SEHNR, FQNEAQ (reference sequence). The CDR3, as DNA: TGTGCCAGCAGCTTCGGGTCGGGAGCCTACAATGAGCAGTTCTTC. Translating gives CASSFGSGAYNEQFF.

This clonotype has only a few counts. The chain links TRBV7-2 to TRBJ2-3, with D perhaps assigned TRBD1 or TRBD2 (6 bases each). The CDR3 runs to 16 residues. V lost 0 bases and J 1 base, leaving 11 bases between the germline ends. CDR1 is SGHTA, CDR2 FQGNSA, per germline. CDR3 DNA sequence: TGTGCCAGCAGCTTAGCAGCGGAGGGGGGCACAGATACGCAGTATTTT. It codes for CASSLAAEGGTDTQYF.

The chain recombines TRBV5-5 with TRBJ2-2, with TRBD1 identical over 9 bases. V was clipped by 1 base and J by 7 bases; unmatched bases: 5. This CDR3 contains 15 residues. The germline CDR1 and CDR2 sequences are SGHKS and YYEKEE (reference sequence). CDR3 DNA: TGTGCCAGCAGCTTGACGACAGGGGGTATCGGGGAGCTGTTTTTT. Protein: CASSLTTGGIGELFF.

This clonotype was detected only a few times. The chain couples TRBV4-3 to TRBJ2-5; D is uncertain. The germline V and J ends were trimmed by 4 bases and 7 bases, with 19 bases remaining between them. There are 15 residues in the CDR3. Germline loops: CDR1 LGHNA, CDR2 YSLEER. Here the CDR3 DNA reads TGCGCCAGCAGCCGGGTTCCAGGACCCCAGGCGACCCAGTACTTC. This encodes CASSRVPGPQATQYF.

This clonotype came up a few times. The J gene is TRBJ1-1, the V gene TRBV5-1; D unresolved. The CDR3 is 15 amino acids. V lost 0 bases and J 8 bases, leaving 17 bases between the germline ends. Germline V gene sequence: CDR1 SGHRS, CDR2 YFSETQ. The CDR3 nucleotides read TGCGCCAGCAGCTTGGATGGCAGTTTAAGTCTGGAAGCTTTCTTT. Protein: CASSLDGSLSLEAFF.

This clonotype was counted between two and nine times. The chain uses TRBV4-2 and TRBJ1-5; D gene ambiguous. CDR3 length: 16 amino acids. Trimming left V 1 base short and J 9 bases short, with 19 bases between. Germline loops: CDR1 LGHNA, CDR2 YNFKEQ. CDR3 residues: CASSQGDGDNRGPQHF. The CDR3 coding sequence is TGTGCCAGCAGCCAAGGTGACGGAGATAACCGAGGGCCCCAGCATTTT.

This clonotype was seen only a few times. The chain recombines TRBV18 with TRBJ2-1, with D unclear. The germline CDR1 and CDR2 sequences are KGHSH and LQKENI. There are 15 residues in the CDR3. Between the trimmed V and J ends, which lost 1 base and 6 bases, there was a span of 13 bases. CDR3 in amino acids: CASSPQRLVSNEQFF. CDR3 bases: TGTGCCAGCTCACCACAGCGTCTTGTTTCCAATGAGCAGTTCTTC.

This clonotype came up a few times. The chain is built from TRBV7-8 and TRBJ2-1; 8 bases agree with TRBD2. CDR1 and CDR2 (germline): SGHVS, FQNEAQ. This CDR3 has 14 amino acids. After removal of 5 bases from V and 7 bases from J, the junction contained 7 bases not matched to a gene. In nucleotides, the CDR3 is TGTGCCAGCAGCAGACCGGGACTAGAGAATGAGCAGTTCTTC. Translating gives CASSRPGLENEQFF.

This clonotype was recorded at least ten times. The chain couples TRBV15 to TRBJ1-3; possible D gene TRBD1, 6 bases. Germline CDR1 reads LNHNV; CDR2 reads YYDKDF (reference sequence). CDR3 length: 17 residues. The V gene lost 0 bases and the J gene lost 1 base, with 13 bases spanning the gap. The DNA of the CDR3 is TGTGCCACCAGCAGAGATCAGGGGCCAGCTTCTGGAAACACCATATATTTT. Its translation: CATSRDQGPASGNTIYF.

This sequence joins TRBV2 and TRBJ2-7; 12 bases align to TRBD2. Germline values: CDR1 SNHLY, CDR2 FYNNEI. The V and J ends lost 3 bases and 0 bases, in that order; junction bases with no gene match: 6. The CDR3 consists of 17 residues. The CDR3 nucleotides read TGTGCCAGCAGTGACCCCCTAGCGGGAGGGAGCTCCTACGAGCAGTACTTC. Translating it yields CASSDPLAGGSSYEQYF.

The chain couples TRBV7-2 to TRBJ2-7; TRBD2 might be the D (7 bases). Germline CDR1 reads SGHTA; CDR2 reads FQGNSA. The CDR3 sequence is 15 residues long. V lost 7 bases and J lost 0, with 16 bases in between. CDR3 coding DNA: TGTGCCAGCATGAAGGGGGGGGGATACTCCTACGAGCAGTACTTC. As protein: CASMKGGGYSYEQYF. Full variable domain (outside the CDR3, taken from reference TRBV7-2 and TRBJ2-7): GAGVSQSPSNKVTEKGKDVELRCDPISGHTALYWYRQSLGQGLEFLIYFQGNSAPDKSGLPSDRFSAERTGGSVSTLTIQRTQQEDSAVYLCASMKGGGYSYEQYFGPGTRLTVT.

This clonotype was picked up many times. A junction boundary mismatches the germline segment, possibly from a read error. V is TRBV2 and J is TRBJ2-1; 9 bases are a match to TRBD2. Germline V CDR1 and CDR2: SNHLY, FYNNEI. This CDR3 region has 15 residues. CDR3 in DNA: TGCGCCAGCAGCTTGTTAGCGGGAGCCTACAATGAGCAGTTCTTC. Amino acid sequence: CASSLLAGAYNEQFF. Complete variable domain (other parts from reference TRBV2 and TRBJ2-1): EPEVTQTPSHQVTQMGQEVILRCVPISNHLYFYWYRQILGQKVEFLVSFYNNEISEKSEIFDDQFSVERPDGSNFTLKIRSTKLEDSAMYFCASSLLAGAYNEQFFGPGTRLTVL.

This clonotype showed up many times. The V gene is TRBV29-1, the J gene TRBJ2-5; D is possibly TRBD2 (5 bases). CDR1 and CDR2 (germline): SQVTM, ANQGSEA. V dropped 5 bases and J dropped 4 bases, with 11 bases sitting between them. The CDR3 is 12 amino acids. This CDR3 reads CSVSGSRETQYF. The CDR3 DNA is TGCAGCGTTAGTGGGAGCCGAGAGACCCAGTACTTC.

The V and J genes are TRBV4-2 and TRBJ2-7, with 8 bases lining up with TRBD1. Germline CDR1 reads LGHNA; CDR2 reads YNFKEQ. Trimming took 3 bases from V and 0 from J; bases not matched to a gene: 19. The CDR3 totals 20 residues. The CDR3 DNA follows: TGTGCCAGCAGCCACGGACAGGGTCGAGCGGTCAACCCAGCCTCCTACGAGCAGTACTTC. Translation: CASSHGQGRAVNPASYEQYF.

This sequence joins TRBV27 and TRBJ2-1; TRBD1 or TRBD2 may be the D gene (5 bases each). CDR1 is MNHEY and CDR2 is SMNVEV in the germline V gene (reference sequence). The CDR3 contains 14 residues. Trimming left V 7 bases short and J 8 bases short, with 18 bases between. The CDR3 protein is CASTPGPRKDEQFF. The CDR3, as DNA: TGTGCCAGCACCCCGGGGCCCAGGAAGGATGAGCAGTTCTTC.

In its sample, this clonotype was seen many times. This sequence joins TRBV12-3 or TRBV12-4 and TRBJ2-7; D is possibly TRBD1 (5 bases). V gave up 6 bases and J gave up 2 bases, with 14 bases separating them. The CDR3 has 14 amino acids. CDR3 nucleotide sequence: TGTGCCAGCAGCGTAGACAGATGGGCCTACGAGCAGTACTTC. Translation gives CASSVDRWAYEQYF.

This clonotype was seen a few times. This rearrangement joins TRBV25-1 to TRBJ2-3; D ambiguous. Trimming took off 1 base at V and 1 base at J, with 3 bases between the two ends. This CDR3 spans 13 amino acids. Germline values: CDR1 MGHDK, CDR2 SYGVNS. The CDR3 reads CASSEWGTDTQYF. CDR3 coding DNA: TGTGCCAGCAGTGAATGGGGCACAGATACGCAGTATTTT.

The chain joins TRBV4-3 to TRBJ2-7; D might be TRBD1 (6 bases). Between the trimmed V and J ends, which lost 5 bases and 6 bases, there was a span of 20 bases. CDR1 and CDR2 (germline): LGHNA, YSLEER. The CDR3 sequence is 15 residues long. In nucleotides, the CDR3 is TGCGCCAGCAGCGCTCAGAGGCAGGGGCAAGGCGAGCAGTACTTC. Protein sequence: CASSAQRQGQGEQYF.

The chain joins TRBV7-2 to TRBJ2-1, with D uncertain. The CDR3 sequence is 13 residues long. Germline V gene data show CDR1 as SGHTA and CDR2 as FQGNSA. V lost 1 base to trimming and J lost 6 bases, with 7 bases between them. The CDR3 region has the DNA TGTGCCAGCAGCTTAGAGCGAGGCAATGAGCAGTTCTTC. This sequence encodes CASSLERGNEQFF.

This clonotype was counted a few times. The chain uses TRBV7-2 and TRBJ1-2; 8 positions match TRBD1. The CDR3 length is 14 residues. Per the germline V gene, CDR1 is SGHTA and CDR2 is FQGNSA. The trim removed 4 bases at V and 5 bases at J, leaving 6 bases unmatched. The CDR3, as DNA: TGTGCCAGCAGCTCTCTAGGACAGGGATATGGCTACACCTTC. It encodes CASSSLGQGYGYTF.

The J gene is TRBJ2-5, the V gene TRBV27; no firm D call. From germline, CDR1 is MNHEY and CDR2 SMNVEV (reference sequence). The ends were cut back, 4 bases at V and 1 base at J, with 7 bases in the middle. The CDR3 consists of 13 residues. CDR3 coding DNA: TGTGCCAGCAGTTCCCACCTCCAAGAGACCCAGTACTTC. This translates into CASSSHLQETQYF.

The J gene is TRBJ1-2, the V gene TRBV5-1; D is undetermined. The CDR3 is made up of 13 amino acids. Germline V gene sequence: CDR1 SGHRS, CDR2 YFSETQ. V lost 0 bases and J 5 bases, leaving 8 bases between the germline ends. CDR3 nucleotides: TGCGCCAGCAGCTTGGTCTACGGGTATGGCTACACCTTC. Translated: CASSLVYGYGYTF.

This clonotype was seen a few times. The chain combines TRBV29-1 with TRBJ2-6; D call uncertain. Trimming stripped 6 bases from V and 0 bases from J, with 9 bases between. CDR3 length: 14 residues. CDR1 is SQVTM, CDR2 ANQGSEA, per germline. The CDR3 is CSVALNSGANVLTF. The CDR3 DNA follows: TGCAGCGTCGCCTTGAACTCTGGGGCCAACGTCCTGACTTTC. Full variable domain (remainder filled in from reference TRBV29-1 and TRBJ2-6): SAVISQKPSRDICQRGTSLTIQCQVDSQVTMMFWYRQQPGQSLTLIATANQGSEATYESGFVIDKFPISRPNLTFSTLTVSNMSPEDSSIYLCSVALNSGANVLTFGAGSRLTVL.

This clonotype has just a few counts. This chain uses TRBV6-1 with TRBJ2-1; TRBD2 might be the D (6 bases). V dropped 7 bases and J dropped 6 bases, with 13 bases sitting between them. This CDR3 is built from 13 residues. Germline CDR1 is MNHNS and CDR2 is SASEGT. The chain's CDR3 is CASILDYPNEQFF. CDR3 nucleotides: TGTGCCAGCATTCTGGACTATCCCAATGAGCAGTTCTTC.

This clonotype was seen only a few times. The chain carries TRBV7-3 and TRBJ2-1, with TRBD2 identical over 12 bases. This CDR3 comprises 17 residues. V trimming: 3 bases; J trimming: 5 bases; junction bases outside the gene matches: 8. Germline V gene data show CDR1 as SGHTA and CDR2 as FQGTGA. The CDR3 DNA reads as TGTGCCAGCAGCTTCCTAGCGGGAGGGCCGAGGGACAATGAGCAGTTCTTC. Its protein is CASSFLAGGPRDNEQFF.

The chain is built from TRBV5-1 and TRBJ2-5; 7 nucleotides agree with TRBD2. The J segment lost 4 bases and the V segment lost 0 bases, leaving 9 bases of the junction unmatched. Germline lookup yields CDR1 SGHRS and CDR2 YFSETQ. The CDR3 runs 16 residues. CDR3 amino acids: CASSLAGQGGSETQYF. Here the CDR3 DNA reads TGCGCCAGCAGCTTGGCCGGGCAGGGAGGGTCAGAGACCCAGTACTTC.

The chain uses TRBV20-1 and TRBJ2-3, with 11 bases that match TRBD2. The CDR3 covers 13 residues. Germline CDR1 is DFQATT and CDR2 is SNEGSKA (reference sequence). Germline trimming cut 5 bases from V and 15 bases from J; bases unmatched to any gene: 13. The CDR3 bases are TGCAGTGCTGCGCGGATAGCGGGAGGGGGGACTTATTTT. Translation: CSAARIAGGGTYF.

The sample holds many counts of this clonotype. This chain connects TRBV5-1 to TRBJ2-5, with D perhaps TRBD1 (6 bases). This CDR3 has 17 residues. V lost 4 bases and J 5 bases, leaving 24 bases between the germline ends. CDR1 SGHRS and CDR2 YFSETQ come from the germline V gene. CDR3 sequence (DNA): TGCGCCAGCAGCCCGGGGACAAGAGCTGATGGAATGGAGACCCAGTACTTC. Its translation: CASSPGTRADGMETQYF.

Ten or more counts support this clonotype. This chain connects TRBV20-1 to TRBJ2-1; D possibly corresponds to TRBD1 (7 bases). Trimming removed 1 base from V and 4 bases from J, with 14 bases in between. Germline CDR1 and CDR2: DFQATT and SNEGSKA (reference sequence). CDR3 length: 15 residues. As DNA, the CDR3 is TGCAGTGCTAGAGGCATGACAGGGACTTACAATGAGCAGTTCTTC. This translates into CSARGMTGTYNEQFF.

The chain has TRBV30 and TRBJ2-4; 7 nucleotides line up with TRBD1. J gave up 7 bases and V 2 bases, and 2 bases lay outside the gene matches. Looked up from germline, CDR1 is GTSNPN and CDR2 is SVGIG (reference sequence). The CDR3 has 12 residues. This CDR3 reads CAWSLQGNIQYF. DNA for the CDR3: TGTGCCTGGAGTCTACAGGGGAACATTCAGTACTTC.

The V and J genes are TRBV5-5 and TRBJ2-3; D is unclear. Per the germline V gene, CDR1 is SGHKS and CDR2 is YYEKEE (reference sequence). V gave up 0 bases and J gave up 4 bases, with 6 bases separating them. There are 13 residues in the CDR3. CDR3 in DNA: TGTGCCAGCAGCTTGGGGACCTCAGATACGCAGTATTTT. As protein: CASSLGTSDTQYF. The variable domain in full, with the rest retrieved from reference TRBV5-5 and TRBJ2-3, is DAGVTQSPTHLIKTRGQQVTLRCSPISGHKSVSWYQQVLGQGPQFIFQYYEKEERGRGNFPDRFSARQFPNYSSELNVNALLLGDSALYLCASSLGTSDTQYFGPGTRLTVL.

This clonotype was detected ten times or more. This sequence joins TRBV12-5 and TRBJ1-5; tentatively, D is TRBD1 (5 bases). The CDR3 contains 16 residues. Between the trimmed V and J ends, which lost 1 base and 4 bases, there was a span of 14 bases. Germline V gives CDR1 LGHNT, CDR2 FRNRAP. CDR3 sequence: CASGLGGPLNNQPQHF. The DNA of the CDR3 is TGTGCTAGTGGTTTGGGGGGACCCTTGAATAATCAGCCCCAGCATTTT.